At least ten counts were recorded for the clone carrying this TCR beta chain. What it binds is not known. Healthy Caucasians supplied all donations. The data belong to a study of identical twins. General observations from the study: Zero-insertion findings could be partly confounded by invariant cells (MAIT and iNKT cells). Models underestimated out-of-frame TCR alpha sharing in monozygotic twins.

The CDR3 is made up of 13 amino acids. The ends were cut back, 6 bases at V and 5 bases at J, with 11 bases in the middle. Unique molecular identifiers were in the cDNA, with template-switch universal primer binding. TCRdb recomputed calls from the 5' RACE reads with MiXCR, one row per CDR3 protein. The table has 150,000 or so distinct CDR3 sequences, approximately 4% seen once; the top ten hold approximately 7.7%. Specimen: memory T cells sorted from blood. The receptor comes from a young man in good health. The J gene is TRBJ1-5, the V gene TRBV12-3 or TRBV12-4; tentative D call: TRBD1 (5 bases). CDR3 loop: CASRASGDQPQHF. In nucleotides, the CDR3 is TGTGCCAGCAGGGCTTCGGGGGATCAGCCCCAGCATTTT.